The entry that follows covers one TCR beta chain sequence. The data are from a study of CD8 T cells in Susac syndrome. The RNA input was about 0.5 to 1 ug, and it was reverse transcribed with random hexamers. Across 54 Vbeta and 13 Jbeta, immunoSEQ multiplex PCR amplified TCR beta CDR3. TCRdb redid the calling of the immunoSEQ multiplex PCR reads with MiXCR, one entry per CDR3 protein. The profile shows around 130,000 distinct CDR3 sequences, roughly 96% of them singletons. V lost 1 base and J 6 bases, leaving 18 bases between the germline ends. The CDR3 is 16 amino acids. Germline V gene sequence: CDR1 SGHAT, CDR2 FQNNGV.

Sequenced material: CD4+ T cells from PBMCs. This clonotype originated in a human donor in good health. The chain uses TRBV11-2 and TRBJ2-5; D might be TRBD2 (5 bases). CDR3 DNA sequence: TGTGCCAGCAGCTTAGCCACGGGATGGCGCCAGAAGACCCAGTACTTC. It encodes CASSLATGWRQKTQYF.